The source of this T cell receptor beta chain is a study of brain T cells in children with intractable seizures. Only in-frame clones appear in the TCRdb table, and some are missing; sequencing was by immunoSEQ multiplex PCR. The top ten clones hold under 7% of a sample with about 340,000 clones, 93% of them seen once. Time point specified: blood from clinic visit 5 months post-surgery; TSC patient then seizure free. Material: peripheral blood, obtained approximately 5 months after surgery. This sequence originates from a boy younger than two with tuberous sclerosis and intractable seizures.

The CDR3 nucleotides are TGTGCCAGCAGTTTGGGCCCCTCTGAAGCTTTCTTT. Translated, it gives CASSLGPSEAFF. The gene calls are TRBV12-3 or TRBV12-4 and TRBJ1-1; D not resolved. Between the trimmed V and J ends, which lost 3 bases and 6 bases, there was a span of 8 bases. CDR3 size: 12 residues.